This section outlines one TCR beta chain sequence together with its context. The data are from a study of shared clonotypes between healthy human individuals. Per the original data handling: Junction-only immunoSEQ sequences carried no quality scores, so filtering differed. Produced via immunoSEQ multiplex PCR; TCRdb's table is partial and in-frame only. The V and J calls and clone size were taken over from that table, and D and trimming were inferred from the DNA. In the table there are 2,500,000 or so clones, about nine tenths of which are singletons. Germline V gene sequence: CDR1 SGHNT, CDR2 YYREEE (reference sequence). The V and J ends lost 0 bases and 1 base respectively, with 10 bases between them. This CDR3 region has 15 residues.

Sequencing was performed on naive CD4+ T cells from PBMCs. Sample subset: CD45RA+ positively selected. The V and J genes are TRBV5-4 and TRBJ1-1; perhaps TRBD1 as D (6 bases). This sequence was found in a man younger than 35 in good health. Some clones in this sample may be carry-over from other donors' samples. This CDR3 is CASSLGKQGNTEAFF. The CDR3, as DNA: TGTGCCAGCAGCTTGGGGAAACAGGGGAACACTGAAGCTTTCTTT.